This record concerns one T cell receptor (beta chain) sequence. Trimming took 2 bases from V and 1 from J, leaving 20 bases between them. This CDR3 is 18 amino acids long. CDR1 and CDR2 (germline): LGHNA, YSLEER. This entry comes from a study of cytomegalovirus exposure and HLA in healthy donors. Amplification used 60 Vbeta primers and 13 Jbeta primers. The repertoire was sequenced with immunoSEQ multiplex PCR; TCRdb's copy has only in-frame clones and lacks some. The data contain 90,000 to 100,000 clones, nearly 80% of them singletons. Sequenced sample: PBMCs. The V gene is TRBV4-3, the J gene TRBJ2-5, with D possibly TRBD2 on 7 matching bases. The clonotype was recovered from a woman between 40 and 50 years old in good health and CMV-seronegative. Here the CDR3 DNA reads TGCGCCAGCAGCCAAAGGTTGACGGTGGGAGGGGGCCAAGAGACCCAGTACTTC. Amino acids: CASSQRLTVGGGQETQYF.